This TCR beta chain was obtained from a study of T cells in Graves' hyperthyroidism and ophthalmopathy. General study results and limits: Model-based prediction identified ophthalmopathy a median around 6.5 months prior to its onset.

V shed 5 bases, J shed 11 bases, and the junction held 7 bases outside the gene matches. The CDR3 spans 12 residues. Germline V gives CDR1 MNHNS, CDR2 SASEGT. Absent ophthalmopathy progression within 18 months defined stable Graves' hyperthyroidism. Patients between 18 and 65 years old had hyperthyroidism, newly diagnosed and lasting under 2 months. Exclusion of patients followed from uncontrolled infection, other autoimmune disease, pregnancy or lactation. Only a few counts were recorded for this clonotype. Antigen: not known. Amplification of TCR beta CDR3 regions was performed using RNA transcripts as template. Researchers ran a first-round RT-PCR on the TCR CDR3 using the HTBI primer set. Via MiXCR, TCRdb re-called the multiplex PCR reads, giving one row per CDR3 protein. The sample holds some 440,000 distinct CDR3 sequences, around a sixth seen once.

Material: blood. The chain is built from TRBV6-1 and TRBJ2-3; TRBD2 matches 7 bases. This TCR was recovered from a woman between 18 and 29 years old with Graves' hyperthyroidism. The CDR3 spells CASSPTRGEQYF. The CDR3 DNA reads TGTGCCAGCAGTCCCACCCGGGGGGAGCAGTATTTT.